Each of the 16 T cell receptor beta chains below was sequenced from the same sample in a study of shared T cell receptors in the human thymus. Profiling relied on immunoSEQ multiplex PCR, and the TCRdb table lists in-frame clones only, not all of them. The data contain a few hundred thousand clones, more than 85% of them singletons. Sequenced input: thymocytes. These receptors all come from a human donor.

The J gene is TRBJ1-1, the V gene TRBV28; TRBD1 agrees at 10 bases. V lost 5 bases and J lost 11; bases outside the gene matches: 8. The CDR3 is made up of 13 amino acids. Germline V gene sequence: CDR1 MDHEN, CDR2 SYDVKM. In DNA, the CDR3 is TGTGCCAGCAGTCCACCGACAGGGGGCTTGGCTTTCTTT. Translated, it gives CASSPPTGGLAFF.

The chain has TRBV27 and TRBJ2-5; 7 nucleotides agree with TRBD2. The J call may be wrong; the DNA end is better matched by TRBJ2-7. The germline V gene encodes CDR1 MNHEY and CDR2 SMNVEV (reference sequence). The CDR3 covers 14 residues. In DNA form, the CDR3 reads TGTGCCAGCAGTTTAGGACTAGTGGGCTACGAGCAGTACTTC. Its protein is CASSLGLVGYEQYF.

A note on this clone: Germline and junction disagree at one end, which may indicate a read error. The V and J genes are TRBV6-5 and TRBJ1-1; perhaps TRBD1 as D (6 bases). CDR3 length: 12 amino acids. CDR1 is MNHEY, CDR2 SVGAGI, per germline. This CDR3 is CASSSGDTEAFF. The CDR3 DNA sequence: TGTGCCAGCAGTTCCGGGGACACGGAAGCTTTCTTT.

This chain links TRBV6-1 with TRBJ1-5; 7 nucleotides agree with TRBD1. Germline CDR1 reads MNHNS; CDR2 reads SASEGT. The V segment lost 6 bases and the J segment 3 bases; nucleotides outside the gene matches: 8. This CDR3 comprises 15 residues. CDR3 nucleotide sequence: TGTGCCAGCAGCCGAGACAGGGAGGACAATCAGCCCCAGCATTTT. This sequence encodes CASSRDREDNQPQHF.

V and J are TRBV7-3 and TRBJ2-1; 7 positions agree with TRBD2. Germline trimming cut 5 bases from V and 9 bases from J; bases unmatched to any gene: 10. Germline-derived CDR1 and CDR2 are SGHTA and FQGTGA. The CDR3 spans 14 residues. The CDR3 protein is CASSPHGTGGEQFF. In DNA, the CDR3 is TGTGCCAGCAGCCCCCACGGGACGGGAGGTGAGCAGTTCTTC.

The chain employs TRBV5-4 and TRBJ2-7; the match to TRBD2 covers 9 bases. The V segment lost 3 bases and the J segment 0 bases; nucleotides outside the gene matches: 19. Looked up from germline, CDR1 is SGHNT and CDR2 is YYREEE (reference sequence). CDR3 size: 20 residues. CDR3 nucleotides: TGTGCCAGCAGCTGGGGTCAGCGGGAGGCCCAATTATTAGACTCCTACGAGCAGTACTTC. Translating gives CASSWGQREAQLLDSYEQYF.

The rearrangement links TRBV5-4 to TRBJ2-2; weak D call: TRBD1 (6 bases). The germline CDR1 and CDR2 sequences are SGHNT and YYREEE (reference sequence). Trimming removed 2 bases at V and 0 bases at J, with 14 bases between. The CDR3 has 17 amino acids. The DNA of the CDR3 is TGTGCCAGCAGCTTTGGCAGGACAGCGGCGAACACCGGGGAGCTGTTTTTT. Amino acids: CASSFGRTAANTGELFF.

A remark on this clone: This CDR3 is also generated by other DNA sequences in the sample. The chain has TRBV4-3 and TRBJ1-1; a possible D gene is TRBD1 (6 bases). The CDR3 loop spans 15 amino acids. The V and J ends lost 0 bases and 1 base respectively, with 9 bases between them. Looked up from germline, CDR1 is LGHNA and CDR2 is YSLEER. In DNA form, the CDR3 reads TGCGCCAGCAGCCAAGATCAACAGGGGAACACTGAAGCTTTCTTT. This gives the protein CASSQDQQGNTEAFF.

This chain joins TRBV20-1 and TRBJ1-2; possibly TRBD1 for D (6 bases). The CDR3 sequence is 11 residues long. Germline values: CDR1 DFQATT, CDR2 SNEGSKA (reference sequence). The V and J ends lost 7 bases and 4 bases respectively, with 10 bases between them. CDR3: CSDDRPYGYTF. CDR3 nucleotide sequence: TGCAGTGACGACAGGCCCTATGGCTACACCTTC.

The chain has TRBV6-5 and TRBJ2-3; 7 bases are shared with TRBD2. CDR1 and CDR2 (germline): MNHEY, SVGAGI. The CDR3 loop spans 16 amino acids. The V and J ends lost 2 bases and 0 bases, in that order; junction bases with no gene match: 5. CDR3 DNA: TGTGCCAGCAGTTACGACGGGAGGCCAAGCACAGATACGCAGTATTTT. It yields the protein CASSYDGRPSTDTQYF.

The V gene is TRBV18, the J gene TRBJ1-4; TRBD1 agrees at 11 bases. CDR3 size: 14 residues. After removal of 3 bases from V and 7 bases from J, the junction contained 1 base not matched to a gene. Germline V gene data show CDR1 as KGHSH and CDR2 as LQKENI. The chain's CDR3 is CASSPGTGGEKLFF. The CDR3 nucleotides read TGTGCCAGCTCACCCGGGACAGGGGGTGAAAAACTGTTTTTT.

In its sample, this clone was seen once. V and J are TRBV4-1 and TRBJ1-2, with D hard to call. CDR1 is MGHRA and CDR2 is YSYEKL in the germline V gene. With 0 bases removed from V and 13 bases from J, the gap between germline ends came to 12 bases. The CDR3 totals 12 residues. The CDR3 loop is CASSQDRSACTF. CDR3 DNA: TGCGCCAGCAGCCAAGATCGTTCCGCTTGCACCTTC.

The chain recombines TRBV30 with TRBJ1-5, with D perhaps matching TRBD1 (6 bases). Per the germline V gene, CDR1 is GTSNPN and CDR2 is SVGIG (reference sequence). The CDR3 length is 17 residues. Trimming left V 1 base short and J 7 bases short, with 23 bases between. CDR3 loop: CAWSDLGAGDLKQPQHF. The CDR3 region has the DNA TGTGCCTGGAGTGACCTGGGGGCAGGCGACCTCAAGCAGCCCCAGCATTTT.

This clone was counted once. The chain links TRBV5-1 to TRBJ2-5; 7 bases agree with TRBD2. The CDR3 spans 13 residues. Looked up from germline, CDR1 is SGHRS and CDR2 is YFSETQ. Losses at the gene ends were 0 bases for V and 5 bases for J; bases not matched to a gene: 1. The CDR3 loop is CASSLGRGETQYF. In DNA form, the CDR3 reads TGCGCCAGCAGCTTGGGGCGGGGGGAGACCCAGTACTTC.

The rearrangement joins TRBV19 to TRBJ2-1; no clear D gene. CDR3 length: 14 amino acids. Germline V CDR1 and CDR2: LNHDA, SQIVND (reference sequence). V lost 2 bases to trimming and J lost 7 bases, with 12 bases between them. CDR3 sequence reads: CASSIYGFRNEQFF. DNA for the CDR3: TGTGCCAGTAGTATATACGGGTTTAGGAATGAGCAGTTCTTC.

The V gene is TRBV27, the J gene TRBJ1-5; D not certain. V was clipped by 3 bases and J by 0 bases, with 6 bases between them. The germline V gene has CDR1 MNHEY and CDR2 SMNVEV (reference sequence). There are 14 residues in the CDR3. The CDR3 is CASSFRDSNQPQHF. The CDR3 DNA reads as TGTGCCAGCAGTTTTCGGGATAGCAATCAGCCCCAGCATTTT.